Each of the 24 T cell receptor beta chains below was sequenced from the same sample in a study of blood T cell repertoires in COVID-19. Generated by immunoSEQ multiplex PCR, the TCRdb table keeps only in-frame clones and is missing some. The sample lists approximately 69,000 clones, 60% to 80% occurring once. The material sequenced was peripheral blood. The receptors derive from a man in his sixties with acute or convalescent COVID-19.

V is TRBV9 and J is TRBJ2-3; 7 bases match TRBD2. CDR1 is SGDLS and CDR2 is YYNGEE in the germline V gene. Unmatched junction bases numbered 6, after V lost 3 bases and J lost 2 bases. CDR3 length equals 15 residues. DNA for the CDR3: TGTGCCAGCAGCGCTAGGGAGGGAGTCACAGATACGCAGTATTTT. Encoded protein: CASSAREGVTDTQYF.

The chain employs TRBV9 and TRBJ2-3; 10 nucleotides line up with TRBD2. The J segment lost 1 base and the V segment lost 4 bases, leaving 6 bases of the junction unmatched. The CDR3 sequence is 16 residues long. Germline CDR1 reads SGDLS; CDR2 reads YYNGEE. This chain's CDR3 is CASSPIAGGGTDTQYF. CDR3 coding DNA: TGTGCCAGCAGCCCAATAGCGGGGGGAGGCACAGATACGCAGTATTTT.

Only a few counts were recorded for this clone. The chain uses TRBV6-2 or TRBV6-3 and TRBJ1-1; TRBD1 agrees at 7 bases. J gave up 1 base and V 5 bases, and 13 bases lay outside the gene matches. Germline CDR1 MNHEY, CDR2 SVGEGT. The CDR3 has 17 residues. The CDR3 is CASSDLKKTGSNTEAFF. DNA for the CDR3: TGTGCCAGCAGTGACTTGAAAAAGACAGGGTCGAACACTGAAGCTTTCTTT.

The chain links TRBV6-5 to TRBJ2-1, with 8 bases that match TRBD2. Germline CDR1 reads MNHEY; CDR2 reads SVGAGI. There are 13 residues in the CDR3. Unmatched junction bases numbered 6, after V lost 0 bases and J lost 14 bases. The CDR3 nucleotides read TGTGCCAGCAGTTACTCTTCGGGGGGGCGTGAGTTCTTC. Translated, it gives CASSYSSGGREFF.

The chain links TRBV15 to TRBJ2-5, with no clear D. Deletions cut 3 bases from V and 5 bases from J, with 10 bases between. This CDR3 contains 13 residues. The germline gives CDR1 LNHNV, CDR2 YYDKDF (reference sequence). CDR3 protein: CATSSRQMETQYF. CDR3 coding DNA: TGTGCCACCAGCAGTCGCCAGATGGAGACCCAGTACTTC.

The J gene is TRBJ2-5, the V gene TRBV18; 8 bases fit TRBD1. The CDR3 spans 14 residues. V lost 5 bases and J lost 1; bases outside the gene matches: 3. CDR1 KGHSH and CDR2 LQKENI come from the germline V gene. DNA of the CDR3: TGTGCCAGCTCAGAGGACAGGGTCCAAGAGACCCAGTACTTC. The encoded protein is CASSEDRVQETQYF.

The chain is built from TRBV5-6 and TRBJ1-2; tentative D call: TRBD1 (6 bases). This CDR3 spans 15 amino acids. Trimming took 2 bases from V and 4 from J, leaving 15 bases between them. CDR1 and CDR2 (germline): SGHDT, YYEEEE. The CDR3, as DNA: TGTGCCAGCAGCTTCCCAGGGGCCCGTATCTATGGCTACACCTTC. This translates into CASSFPGARIYGYTF.

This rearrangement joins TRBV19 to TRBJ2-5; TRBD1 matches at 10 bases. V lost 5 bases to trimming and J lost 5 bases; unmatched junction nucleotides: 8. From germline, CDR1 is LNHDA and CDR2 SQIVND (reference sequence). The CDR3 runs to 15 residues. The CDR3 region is CASSLGQGEWETQYF. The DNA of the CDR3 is TGTGCCAGTAGTTTAGGACAGGGGGAGTGGGAGACCCAGTACTTC. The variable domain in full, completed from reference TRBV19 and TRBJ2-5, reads DGGITQSPKYLFRKEGQNVTLSCEQNLNHDAMYWYRQDPGQGLRLIYYSQIVNDFQKGDIAEGYSVSREKKESFPLTVTSAQKNPTAFYLCASSLGQGEWETQYFGPGTRLLVL.

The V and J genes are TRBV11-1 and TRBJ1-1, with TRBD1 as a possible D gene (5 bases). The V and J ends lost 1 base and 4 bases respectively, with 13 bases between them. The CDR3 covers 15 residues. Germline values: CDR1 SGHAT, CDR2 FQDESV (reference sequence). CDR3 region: CASSLDSGLRTEAFF. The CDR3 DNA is TGTGCCAGCAGCTTAGATTCAGGGCTCCGCACTGAAGCTTTCTTT. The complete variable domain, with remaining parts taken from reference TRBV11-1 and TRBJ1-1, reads EAEVAQSPRYKITEKSQAVAFWCDPISGHATLYWYRQILGQGPELLVQFQDESVVDDSQLPKDRFSAERLKGVDSTLKIQPAELGDSAMYLCASSLDSGLRTEAFFGQGTRLTVV.

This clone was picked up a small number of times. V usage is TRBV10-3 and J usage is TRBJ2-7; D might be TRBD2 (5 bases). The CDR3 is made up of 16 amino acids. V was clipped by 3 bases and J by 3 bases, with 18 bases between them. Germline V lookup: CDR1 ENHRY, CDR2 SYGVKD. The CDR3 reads CAISDEGPVPIYEQYF. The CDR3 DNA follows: TGTGCCATCAGTGATGAGGGTCCGGTTCCGATCTACGAGCAGTACTTC.

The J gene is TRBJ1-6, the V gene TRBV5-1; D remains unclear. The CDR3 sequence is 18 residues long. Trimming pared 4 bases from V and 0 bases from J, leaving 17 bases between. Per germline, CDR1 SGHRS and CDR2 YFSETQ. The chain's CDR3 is CASSLNVGMGSYNSPLHF. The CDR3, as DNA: TGCGCCAGCAGCCTTAACGTGGGCATGGGCTCCTATAATTCACCCCTCCACTTT.

CDR3 nucleotide sequence: TGTGCCAGCCGGGGGACAGCGAACACTGAAGCTTTCTTT. It is translated as CASRGTANTEAFF. The rearrangement uses TRBV2 and TRBJ1-1; 7 nucleotides agree with TRBD1. CDR1 is SNHLY and CDR2 is FYNNEI in the germline V gene. This CDR3 has 13 amino acids. V was clipped by 8 bases and J by 1 base; unmatched bases: 4.

CDR3 DNA: TGTGCCAGTAGGGTCTCGGGACAGCTAAACACTGAAGCTTTCTTT. The encoded protein is CASRVSGQLNTEAFF. The chain employs TRBV19 and TRBJ1-1; 7 bases fit TRBD1. From germline, CDR1 is LNHDA and CDR2 SQIVND (reference sequence). V lost 6 bases, J lost 2 bases, and 9 bases stayed unmatched. This CDR3 is built from 15 residues.

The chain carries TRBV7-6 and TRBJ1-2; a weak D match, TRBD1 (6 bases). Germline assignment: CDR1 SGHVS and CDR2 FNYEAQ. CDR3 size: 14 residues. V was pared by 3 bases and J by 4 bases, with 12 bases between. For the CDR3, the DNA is TGTGCCAGCAGCTTGGATCAGGGGAGCTATGGCTACACCTTC. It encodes CASSLDQGSYGYTF.

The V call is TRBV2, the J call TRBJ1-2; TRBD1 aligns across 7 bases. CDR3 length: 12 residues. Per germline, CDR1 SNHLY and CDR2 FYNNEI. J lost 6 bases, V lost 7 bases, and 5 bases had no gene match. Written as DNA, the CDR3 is TGTGCCAGCATATTTCAGGGGGATGGCTACACCTTC. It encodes CASIFQGDGYTF. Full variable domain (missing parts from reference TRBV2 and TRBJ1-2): EPEVTQTPSHQVTQMGQEVILRCVPISNHLYFYWYRQILGQKVEFLVSFYNNEISEKSEIFDDQFSVERPDGSNFTLKIRSTKLEDSAMYFCASIFQGDGYTFGSGTRLTVV.

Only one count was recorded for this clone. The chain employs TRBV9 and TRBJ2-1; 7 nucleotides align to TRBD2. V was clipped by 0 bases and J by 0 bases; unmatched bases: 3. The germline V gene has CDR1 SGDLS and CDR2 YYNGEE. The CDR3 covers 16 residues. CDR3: CASSVVRGGSYNEQFF. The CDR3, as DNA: TGTGCCAGCAGCGTAGTTCGCGGGGGCTCCTACAATGAGCAGTTCTTC.

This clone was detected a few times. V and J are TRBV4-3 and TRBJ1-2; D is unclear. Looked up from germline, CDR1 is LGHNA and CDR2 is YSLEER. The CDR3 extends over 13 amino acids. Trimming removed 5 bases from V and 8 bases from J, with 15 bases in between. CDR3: CASSSAERRGYTF. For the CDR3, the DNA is TGCGCCAGCAGCTCGGCGGAGAGAAGAGGCTACACCTTC.

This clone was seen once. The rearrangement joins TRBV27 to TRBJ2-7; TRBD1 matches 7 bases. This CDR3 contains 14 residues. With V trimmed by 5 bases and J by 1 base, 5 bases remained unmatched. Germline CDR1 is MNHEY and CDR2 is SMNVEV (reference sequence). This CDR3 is CASSRDRGSYEQYF. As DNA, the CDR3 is TGTGCCAGCAGTCGGGACAGAGGATCCTACGAGCAGTACTTC.

The CDR3 DNA follows: TGTGCCAGCAGTCCGACGGGGAGGAATGAAAAACTGTTTTTT. Its protein product is CASSPTGRNEKLFF. The rearrangement joins TRBV6-2 or TRBV6-3 to TRBJ1-4; D uncertain. Trimming took off 5 bases at V and 5 bases at J, with 12 bases between the two ends. Germline CDR1 and CDR2: MNHEY and SVGEGT. This CDR3 spans 14 amino acids.

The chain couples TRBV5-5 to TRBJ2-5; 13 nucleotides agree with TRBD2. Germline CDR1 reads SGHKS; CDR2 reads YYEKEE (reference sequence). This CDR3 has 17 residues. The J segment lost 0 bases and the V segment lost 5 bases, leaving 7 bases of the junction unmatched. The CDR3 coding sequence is TGTGCCAGCAGGAGACTAGCGGGGGGCCTGTACCAAGAGACCCAGTACTTC. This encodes CASRRLAGGLYQETQYF.

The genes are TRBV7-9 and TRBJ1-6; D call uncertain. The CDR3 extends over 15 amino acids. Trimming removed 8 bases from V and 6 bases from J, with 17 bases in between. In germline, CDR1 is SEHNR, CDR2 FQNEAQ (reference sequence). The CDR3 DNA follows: TGTGCCAGCGGCTGGGAGGAGGGATTTAATTCACCCCTCCACTTT. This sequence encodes CASGWEEGFNSPLHF.

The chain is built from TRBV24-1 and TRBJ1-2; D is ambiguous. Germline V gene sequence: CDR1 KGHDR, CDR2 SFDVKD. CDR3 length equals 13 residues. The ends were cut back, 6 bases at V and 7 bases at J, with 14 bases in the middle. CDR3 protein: CATSREGWGGYTF. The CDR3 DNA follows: TGTGCCACCAGTCGGGAAGGGTGGGGTGGCTACACCTTC.

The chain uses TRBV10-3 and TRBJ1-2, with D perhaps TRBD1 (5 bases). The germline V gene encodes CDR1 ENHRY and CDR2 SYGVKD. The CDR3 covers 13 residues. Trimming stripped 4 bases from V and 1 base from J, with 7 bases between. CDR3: CAISGQINYGYTF. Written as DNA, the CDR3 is TGTGCCATCAGTGGACAGATTAACTATGGCTACACCTTC.

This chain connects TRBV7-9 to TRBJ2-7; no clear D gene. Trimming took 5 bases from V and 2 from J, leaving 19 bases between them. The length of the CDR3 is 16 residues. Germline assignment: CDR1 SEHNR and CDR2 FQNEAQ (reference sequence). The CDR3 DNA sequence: TGTGCCAGCAGCCCTCCACCGAGGCTCAAACCCTACGAGCAGTACTTC. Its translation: CASSPPPRLKPYEQYF.